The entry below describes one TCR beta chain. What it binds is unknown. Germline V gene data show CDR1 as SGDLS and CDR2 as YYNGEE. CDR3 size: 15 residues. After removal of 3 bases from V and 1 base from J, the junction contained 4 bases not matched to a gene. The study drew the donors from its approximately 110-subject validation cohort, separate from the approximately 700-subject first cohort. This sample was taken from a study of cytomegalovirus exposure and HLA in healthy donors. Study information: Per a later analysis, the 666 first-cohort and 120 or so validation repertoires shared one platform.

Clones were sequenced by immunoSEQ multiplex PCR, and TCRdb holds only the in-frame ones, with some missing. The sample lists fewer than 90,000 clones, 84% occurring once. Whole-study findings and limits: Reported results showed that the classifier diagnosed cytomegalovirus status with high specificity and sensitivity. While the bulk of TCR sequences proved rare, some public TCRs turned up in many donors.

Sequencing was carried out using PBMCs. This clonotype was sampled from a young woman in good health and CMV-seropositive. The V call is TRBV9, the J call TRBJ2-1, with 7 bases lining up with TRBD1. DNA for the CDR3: TGTGCCAGCAGCGACGACAGGGTGTCCTACAATGAGCAGTTCTTC. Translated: CASSDDRVSYNEQFF. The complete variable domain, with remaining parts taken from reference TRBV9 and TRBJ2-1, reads DSGVTQTPKHLITATGQRVTLRCSPRSGDLSVYWYQQSLDQGLQFLIQYYNGEERAKGNILERFSAQQFPDLHSELNLSSLELGDSALYFCASSDDRVSYNEQFFGPGTRLTVL.